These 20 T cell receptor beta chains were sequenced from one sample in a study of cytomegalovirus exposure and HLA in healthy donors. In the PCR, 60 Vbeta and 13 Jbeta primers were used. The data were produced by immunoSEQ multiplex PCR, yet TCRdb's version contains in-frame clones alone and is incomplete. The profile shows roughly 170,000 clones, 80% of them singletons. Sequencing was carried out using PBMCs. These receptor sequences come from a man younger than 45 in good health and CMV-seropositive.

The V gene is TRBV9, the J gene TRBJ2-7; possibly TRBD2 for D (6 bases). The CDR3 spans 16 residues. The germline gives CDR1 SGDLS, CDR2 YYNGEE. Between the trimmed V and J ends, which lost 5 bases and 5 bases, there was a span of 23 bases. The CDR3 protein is CASSDAGTWAIDEQYF. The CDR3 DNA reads TGTGCCAGCAGTGACGCCGGGACTTGGGCAATTGACGAGCAGTACTTC.

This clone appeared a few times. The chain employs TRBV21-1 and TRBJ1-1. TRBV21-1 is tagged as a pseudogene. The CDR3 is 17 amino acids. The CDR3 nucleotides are TGTGCCAGCAGCAACACAGGTAGGGAGGGCATGAACACTGAAGCTTTCTTT. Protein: CASSNTGREGMNTEAFF.

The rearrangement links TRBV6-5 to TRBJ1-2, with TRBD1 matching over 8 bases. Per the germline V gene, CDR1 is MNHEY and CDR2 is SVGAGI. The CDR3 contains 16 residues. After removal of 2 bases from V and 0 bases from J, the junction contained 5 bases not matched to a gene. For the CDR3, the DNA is TGTGCCAGCAGTTACGATGCGACAGGGGCTAACTATGGCTACACCTTC. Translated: CASSYDATGANYGYTF.

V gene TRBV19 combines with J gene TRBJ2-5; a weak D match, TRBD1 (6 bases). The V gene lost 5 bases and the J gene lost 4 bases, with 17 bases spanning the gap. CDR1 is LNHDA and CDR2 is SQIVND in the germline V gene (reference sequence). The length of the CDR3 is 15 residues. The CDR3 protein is CASSAVGGWGETQYF. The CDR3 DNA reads TGTGCCAGTAGTGCCGTTGGGGGCTGGGGAGAGACCCAGTACTTC.

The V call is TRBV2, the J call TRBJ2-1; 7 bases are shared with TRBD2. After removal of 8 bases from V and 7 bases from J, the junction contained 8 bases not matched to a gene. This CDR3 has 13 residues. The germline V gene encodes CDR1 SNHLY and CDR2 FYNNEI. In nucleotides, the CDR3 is TGTGCCAGCCTTGCGGGAGCTGGGAATGAGCAGTTCTTC. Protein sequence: CASLAGAGNEQFF.

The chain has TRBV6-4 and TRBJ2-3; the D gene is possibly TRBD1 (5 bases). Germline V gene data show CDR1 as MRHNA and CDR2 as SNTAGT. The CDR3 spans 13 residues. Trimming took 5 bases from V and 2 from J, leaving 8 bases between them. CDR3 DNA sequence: TGTGCCAGCAGTCAACAGGTCACAGATACGCAGTATTTT. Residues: CASSQQVTDTQYF.

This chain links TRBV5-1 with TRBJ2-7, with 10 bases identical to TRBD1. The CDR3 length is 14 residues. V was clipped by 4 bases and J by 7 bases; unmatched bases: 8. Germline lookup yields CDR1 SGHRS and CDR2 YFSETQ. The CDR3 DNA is TGCGCCAGCAGCCCGGGGACAGGGGCGCGTGAGCAGTACTTC. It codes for CASSPGTGAREQYF.

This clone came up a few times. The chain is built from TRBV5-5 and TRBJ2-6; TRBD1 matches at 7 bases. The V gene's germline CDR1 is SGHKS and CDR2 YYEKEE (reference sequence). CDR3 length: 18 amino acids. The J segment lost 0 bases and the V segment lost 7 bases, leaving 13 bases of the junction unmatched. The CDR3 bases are TGTGCCAGCGCCTCGACCATACAGGGGCTCTCTGGGGCCAACGTCCTGACTTTC. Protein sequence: CASASTIQGLSGANVLTF.

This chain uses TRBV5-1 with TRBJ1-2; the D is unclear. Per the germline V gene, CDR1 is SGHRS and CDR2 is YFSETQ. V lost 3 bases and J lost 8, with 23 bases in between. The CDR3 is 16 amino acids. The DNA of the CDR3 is TGCGCCAGCAGCTCAGAACCCGACGGGGTTAAAACGGGCTACACCTTC. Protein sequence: CASSSEPDGVKTGYTF.

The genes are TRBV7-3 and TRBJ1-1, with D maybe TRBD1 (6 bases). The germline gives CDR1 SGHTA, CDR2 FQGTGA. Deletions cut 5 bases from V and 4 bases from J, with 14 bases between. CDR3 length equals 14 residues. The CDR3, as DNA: TGTGCCAGCAGCCCAAGTAACAGGGCCACTGAAGCTTTCTTT. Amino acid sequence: CASSPSNRATEAFF.

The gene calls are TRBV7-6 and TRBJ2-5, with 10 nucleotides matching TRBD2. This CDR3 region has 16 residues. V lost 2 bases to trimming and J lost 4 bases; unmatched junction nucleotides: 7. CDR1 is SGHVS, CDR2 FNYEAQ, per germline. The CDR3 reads CASSLRRVAGGETQYF. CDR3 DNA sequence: TGTGCCAGCAGCTTAAGGCGCGTAGCGGGGGGAGAGACCCAGTACTTC.

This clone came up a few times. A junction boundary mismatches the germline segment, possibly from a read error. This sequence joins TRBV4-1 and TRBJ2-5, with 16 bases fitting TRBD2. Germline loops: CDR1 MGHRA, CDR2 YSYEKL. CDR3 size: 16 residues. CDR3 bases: TGTGCCAGCAGCCAAGGGACTAGCGGGAGGGAAGAGACCCAGTACTTC. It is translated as CASSQGTSGREETQYF.

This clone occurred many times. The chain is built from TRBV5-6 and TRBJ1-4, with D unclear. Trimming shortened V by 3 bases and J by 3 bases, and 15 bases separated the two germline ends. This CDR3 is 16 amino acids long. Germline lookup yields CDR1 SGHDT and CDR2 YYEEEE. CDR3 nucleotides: TGTGCCAGCAGCTCCCCTAGAATTGGGTCTAATGAAAAACTGTTTTTT. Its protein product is CASSSPRIGSNEKLFF.

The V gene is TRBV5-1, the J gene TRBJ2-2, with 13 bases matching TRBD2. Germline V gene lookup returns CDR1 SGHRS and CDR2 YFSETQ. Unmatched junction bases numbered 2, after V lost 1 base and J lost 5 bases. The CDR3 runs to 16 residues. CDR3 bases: TGCGCCAGCAGCTTGCGACTAGCGGGGGGTACCGGGGAGCTGTTTTTT. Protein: CASSLRLAGGTGELFF.

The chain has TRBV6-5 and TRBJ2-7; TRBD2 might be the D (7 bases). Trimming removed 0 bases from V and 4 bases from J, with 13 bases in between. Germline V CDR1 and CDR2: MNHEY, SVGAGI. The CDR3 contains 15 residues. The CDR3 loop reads CASSYSGGGGYEQYF. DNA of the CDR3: TGTGCCAGCAGTTACTCTGGGGGAGGGGGGTACGAGCAGTACTTC.

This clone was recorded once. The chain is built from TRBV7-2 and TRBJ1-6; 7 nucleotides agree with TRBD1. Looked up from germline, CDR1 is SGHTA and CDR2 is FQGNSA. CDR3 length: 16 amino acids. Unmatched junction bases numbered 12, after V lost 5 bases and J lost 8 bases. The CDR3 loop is CASSPQTGMAYSPLHF. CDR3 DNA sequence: TGTGCCAGCAGCCCTCAGACAGGGATGGCTTATTCACCCCTCCACTTT.

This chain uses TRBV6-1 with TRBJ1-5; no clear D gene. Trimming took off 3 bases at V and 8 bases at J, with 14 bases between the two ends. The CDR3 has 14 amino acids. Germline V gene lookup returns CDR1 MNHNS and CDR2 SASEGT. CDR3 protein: CASSDAGSLKPQHF. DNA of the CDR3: TGTGCCAGCAGTGATGCCGGTTCCCTTAAGCCCCAGCATTTT.

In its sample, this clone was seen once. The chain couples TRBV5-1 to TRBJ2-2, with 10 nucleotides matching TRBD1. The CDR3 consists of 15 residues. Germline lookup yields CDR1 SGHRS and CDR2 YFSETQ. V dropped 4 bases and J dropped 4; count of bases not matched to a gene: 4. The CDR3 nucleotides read TGCGCCAGCAGCACAGGGACAGGGGCCACCGGGGAGCTGTTTTTT. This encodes CASSTGTGATGELFF.

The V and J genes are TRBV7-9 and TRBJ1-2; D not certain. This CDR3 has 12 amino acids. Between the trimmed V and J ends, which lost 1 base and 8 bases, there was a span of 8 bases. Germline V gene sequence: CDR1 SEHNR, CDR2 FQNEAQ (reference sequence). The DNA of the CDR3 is TGTGCCAGCAGCTTAGGGAGGGAGGGCTACACCTTC. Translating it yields CASSLGREGYTF.

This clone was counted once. CDR3 sequence: CAWSSGAQGTQYF. The CDR3 DNA follows: TGTGCCTGGAGTTCAGGCGCCCAGGGGACCCAGTACTTC. This chain links TRBV30 with TRBJ2-5, with D possibly TRBD1 on 5 matching bases. Looked up from germline, CDR1 is GTSNPN and CDR2 is SVGIG (reference sequence). V lost 2 bases to trimming and J lost 7 bases, with 14 bases between them. This CDR3 is built from 13 residues. Full variable domain (remainder filled in from reference TRBV30 and TRBJ2-5): SQTIHQWPATLVQPVGSPLSLECTVEGTSNPNLYWYRQAAGRGLQLLFYSVGIGQISSEVPQNLSASRPQDRQFILSSKKLLLSDSGFYLCAWSSGAQGTQYFGPGTRLLVL.